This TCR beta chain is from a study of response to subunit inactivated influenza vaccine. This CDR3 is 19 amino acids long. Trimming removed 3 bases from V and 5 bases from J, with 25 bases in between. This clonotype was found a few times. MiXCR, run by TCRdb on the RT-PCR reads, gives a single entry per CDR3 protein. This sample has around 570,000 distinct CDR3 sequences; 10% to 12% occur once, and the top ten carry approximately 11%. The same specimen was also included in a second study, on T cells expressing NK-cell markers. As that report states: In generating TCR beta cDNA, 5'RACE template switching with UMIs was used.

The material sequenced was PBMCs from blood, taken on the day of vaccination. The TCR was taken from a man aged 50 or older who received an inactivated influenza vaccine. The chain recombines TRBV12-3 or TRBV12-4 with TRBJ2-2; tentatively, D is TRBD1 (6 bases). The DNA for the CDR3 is TGTGCCAGCAGTTTTTGGCTTTCTGCTAAGAAGCAGGGGACCGGGGAGCTGTTTTTT. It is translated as CASSFWLSAKKQGTGELFF.